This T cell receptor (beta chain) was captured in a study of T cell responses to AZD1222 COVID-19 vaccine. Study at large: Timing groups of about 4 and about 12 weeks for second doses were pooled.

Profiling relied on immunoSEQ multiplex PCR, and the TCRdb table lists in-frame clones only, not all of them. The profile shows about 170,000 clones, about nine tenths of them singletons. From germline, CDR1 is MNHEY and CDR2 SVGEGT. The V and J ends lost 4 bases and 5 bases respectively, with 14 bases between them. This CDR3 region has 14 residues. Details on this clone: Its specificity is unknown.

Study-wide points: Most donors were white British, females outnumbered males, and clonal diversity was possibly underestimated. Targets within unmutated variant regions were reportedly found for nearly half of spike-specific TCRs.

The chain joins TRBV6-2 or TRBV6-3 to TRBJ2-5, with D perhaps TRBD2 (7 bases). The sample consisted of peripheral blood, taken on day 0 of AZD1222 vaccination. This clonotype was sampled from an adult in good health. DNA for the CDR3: TGTGCCAGCAGTTGGGGGGGCCCGTCCGAGACCCAGTACTTC. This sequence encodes CASSWGGPSETQYF.